This TCR beta chain comes out of a study of OX40 agonist ivuxolimab in advanced cancers. For the study at large: Antecedent anti-PD-1, anti-PD-L1 or anti-CTLA-4 therapy was permissible, with 35% to 40% having received some. General study points: There was clonal expansion of CD4+ and CD8+ blood T cells by week 6 at 0.1 to 3.0 mg/kg.

The CDR3 length is 12 residues. Trimming pared 8 bases from V and 7 bases from J, leaving 11 bases between. Germline CDR1 and CDR2: MNHNY and SVGAGI (reference sequence). Profiling relied on immunoSEQ multiplex PCR, and the TCRdb table lists in-frame clones only, not all of them. The data contain around 66,000 clones, roughly 85% of them singletons. Concerning this clone itself: Its target is unknown.

The receptor's source is an adult with an advanced solid tumor such as melanoma, head and neck, liver or kidney cancer. The chain recombines TRBV6-6 with TRBJ1-4; D not certain. This sample comprised CD4+ or CD8+ T cells sorted from blood, obtained in a trial of the OX40 agonist ivuxolimab. The DNA for the CDR3 is TGTGCCAGCCGACTAAAGGGTGAAAAACTGTTTTTT. As protein: CASRLKGEKLFF.